The T cell receptor (beta chain) under discussion was sequenced for a study of T-cell memory formation after mild COVID-19. The germline gives CDR1 SGHTA, CDR2 FQGNSA. Trimming took 2 bases from V and 9 from J, leaving 11 bases between them. The CDR3 spans 13 residues. Each CDR3 protein gets one entry after TCRdb re-called the 5' RACE reads with MiXCR. Of 450,000 or so distinct CDR3 sequences in the sample, approximately 25% were seen once. Sequencing was performed on PBMCs or a T cell subset sorted from them (not recorded which). The chain employs TRBV7-2 and TRBJ2-1; D remains unclear. This TCR derives from an adult woman who had mild COVID-19 (a few samples of this study predate the infection). Cell type and time point are not known. In DNA, the CDR3 is TGTGCCAGCAGCTTAAGCCTGATTCCTGAGCAGTTCTTC. Translating gives CASSLSLIPEQFF. The whole variable domain, filled in from reference TRBV7-2 and TRBJ2-1, reads GAGVSQSPSNKVTEKGKDVELRCDPISGHTALYWYRQSLGQGLEFLIYFQGNSAPDKSGLPSDRFSAERTGGSVSTLTIQRTQQEDSAVYLCASSLSLIPEQFFGPGTRLTVL.